This T cell receptor (beta chain) was sequenced for a study of blood T cell repertoires in COVID-19. Looking at the study overall: Samples representing acute and convalescent COVID-19 were sourced from the United States, Italy and Spain. In each case, the material was cDNA or gDNA derived from T cells, B-cell-depleted T cells, or PBMCs.

Germline CDR1 and CDR2: SGHTS and YDEGEE. The germline V and J ends were trimmed by 0 bases and 0 bases, with 10 bases remaining between them. This CDR3 spans 15 amino acids. Original processing notes: The authors estimated nucleated cell counts from reference gene primer amplification. The protocol was immunoSEQ multiplex PCR, while the TCRdb copy is restricted to in-frame clones and leaves out a portion. For V, J and clone size, that table is used; D and trimming come from the DNA. Among roughly 230,000 clones listed, 70% to 90% were seen once. This clone appeared once. The material sequenced was peripheral blood. The clonotype originates from a middle-aged man with acute or convalescent COVID-19. The J gene is TRBJ2-7, the V gene TRBV5-8; the D gene is possibly TRBD2 (5 bases). The CDR3 reads CASSLAGYSSYEQYF. The CDR3 DNA follows: TGTGCCAGCAGCTTGGCGGGGTATAGCTCCTACGAGCAGTACTTC.